This T cell receptor beta chain was identified during a study of blood T cell repertoires in COVID-19. Background on the study: The origin of the acute and convalescent COVID-19 samples was the United States, Italy and Spain.

Methods used by the authors: Counts of nucleated cells, estimated from reference gene primer amplification, were obtained. The protocol was immunoSEQ multiplex PCR, while the TCRdb copy is restricted to in-frame clones and leaves out a portion. Clone size and the V and J calls come from that table; the DNA yielded D and trimming. Of more than 200,000 clones detected, just over 85% appear once; the ten largest clones hold roughly 1.7%. CDR3 size: 15 residues. The germline CDR1 and CDR2 sequences are WSHSY and SAAADI. Trimming took 6 bases from V and 3 from J; bases not matched to a gene: 8. Participants had their cohort set by participant-reported clinical history.

The specimen sequenced was PBMCs or T cells enriched from blood (not recorded which). The chain recombines TRBV10-2 with TRBJ1-5; TRBD1 aligns across 7 bases. The TCR sequence derives from a man between 35 and 55 years old who had recovered from COVID-19. The CDR3 loop is CASRDVQGVNQPQHF. The CDR3 DNA is TGCGCCAGCAGAGACGTGCAGGGGGTCAATCAGCCCCAGCATTTT.